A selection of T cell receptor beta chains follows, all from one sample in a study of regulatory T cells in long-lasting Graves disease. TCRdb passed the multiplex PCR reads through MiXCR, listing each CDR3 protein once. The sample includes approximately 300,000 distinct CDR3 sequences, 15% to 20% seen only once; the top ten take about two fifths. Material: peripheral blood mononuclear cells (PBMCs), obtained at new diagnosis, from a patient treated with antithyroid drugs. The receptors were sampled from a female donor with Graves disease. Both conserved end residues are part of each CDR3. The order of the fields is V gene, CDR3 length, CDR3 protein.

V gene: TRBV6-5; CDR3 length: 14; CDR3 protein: CASSYGVLTYEQYF
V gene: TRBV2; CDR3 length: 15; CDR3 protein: CASSVTSGAYNEQFF
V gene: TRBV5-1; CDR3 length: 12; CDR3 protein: CASRGEGNTIYF
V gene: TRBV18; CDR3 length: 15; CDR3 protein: CASSPHTLSSYEQYF
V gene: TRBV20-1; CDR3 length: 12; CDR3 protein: CSARGADETQYF
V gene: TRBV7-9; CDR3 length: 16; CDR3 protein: CASRPKSGQAYNEQFF
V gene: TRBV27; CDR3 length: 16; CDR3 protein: CASSSSIGASPNEQFF
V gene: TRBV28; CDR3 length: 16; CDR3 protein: CASSLTGLNQRNTIYF
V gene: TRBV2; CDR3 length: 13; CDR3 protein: CASSRGFTGELFF
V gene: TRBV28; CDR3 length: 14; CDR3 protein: CASSQAGEADTQYF